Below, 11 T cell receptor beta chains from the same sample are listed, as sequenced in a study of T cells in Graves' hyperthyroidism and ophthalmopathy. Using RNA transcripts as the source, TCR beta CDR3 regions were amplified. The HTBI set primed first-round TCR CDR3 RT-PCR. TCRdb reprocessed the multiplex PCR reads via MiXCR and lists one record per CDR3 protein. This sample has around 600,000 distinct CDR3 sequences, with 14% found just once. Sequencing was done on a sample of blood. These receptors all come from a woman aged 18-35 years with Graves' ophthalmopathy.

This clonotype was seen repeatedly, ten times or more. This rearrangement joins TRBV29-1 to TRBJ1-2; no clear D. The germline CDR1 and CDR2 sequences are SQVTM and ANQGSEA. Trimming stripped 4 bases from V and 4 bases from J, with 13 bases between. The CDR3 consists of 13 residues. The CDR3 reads CSVGGSGSYGYTF. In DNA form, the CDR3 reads TGCAGCGTTGGGGGATCAGGTTCCTATGGCTACACCTTC.

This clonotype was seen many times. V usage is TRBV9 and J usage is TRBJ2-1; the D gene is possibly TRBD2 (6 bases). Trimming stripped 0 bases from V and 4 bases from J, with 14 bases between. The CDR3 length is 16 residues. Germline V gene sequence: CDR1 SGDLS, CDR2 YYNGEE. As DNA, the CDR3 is TGTGCCAGCAGCGTAGCGGGAGCGAACCATTACAATGAGCAGTTCTTC. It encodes CASSVAGANHYNEQFF.

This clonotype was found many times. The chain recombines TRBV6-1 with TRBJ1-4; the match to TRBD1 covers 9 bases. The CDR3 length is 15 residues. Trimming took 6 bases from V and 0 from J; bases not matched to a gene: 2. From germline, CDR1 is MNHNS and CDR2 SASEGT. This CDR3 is CASRDRGATNEKLFF. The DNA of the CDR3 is TGTGCCAGCAGGGACAGGGGAGCAACTAATGAAAAACTGTTTTTT.

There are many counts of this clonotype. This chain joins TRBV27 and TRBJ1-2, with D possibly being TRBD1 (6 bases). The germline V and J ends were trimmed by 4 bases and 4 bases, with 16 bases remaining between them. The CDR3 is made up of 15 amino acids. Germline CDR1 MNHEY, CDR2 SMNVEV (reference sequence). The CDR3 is CASSYTGTTSYGYTF. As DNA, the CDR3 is TGTGCCAGCAGTTATACCGGGACAACCAGCTATGGCTACACCTTC.

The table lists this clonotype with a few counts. For the CDR3, the DNA is TGTGCCAGCAGCTCTCTGGTGGGGGAGTACAATGAGCAGTTCTTC. Amino acids: CASSSLVGEYNEQFF. The chain is built from TRBV9 and TRBJ2-1; D possibly uses TRBD1 or TRBD2 (5 bases each). V was cut by 4 bases and J by 4 bases, with 15 bases left in between. The V gene's germline CDR1 is SGDLS and CDR2 YYNGEE. CDR3 size: 15 residues.

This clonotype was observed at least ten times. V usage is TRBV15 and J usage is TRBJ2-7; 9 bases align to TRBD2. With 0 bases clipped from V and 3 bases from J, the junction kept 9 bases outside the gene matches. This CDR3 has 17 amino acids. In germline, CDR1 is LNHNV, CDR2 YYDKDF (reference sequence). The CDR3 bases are TGTGCCACCAGCAGAGATCGGGCTAGCGGGAAAGGCTACGAGCAGTACTTC. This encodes CATSRDRASGKGYEQYF.

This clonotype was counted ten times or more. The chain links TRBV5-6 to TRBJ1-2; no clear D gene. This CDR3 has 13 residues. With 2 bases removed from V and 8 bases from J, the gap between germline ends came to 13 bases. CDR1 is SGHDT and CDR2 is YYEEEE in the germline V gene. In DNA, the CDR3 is TGTGCCAGCAGCTTTGACCGTCCGGCGGGCTACACCTTC. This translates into CASSFDRPAGYTF.

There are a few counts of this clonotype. CDR3 sequence (DNA): TGCAGCGTTGAGGGGGGGACAGGGTCCGAGCAGTACTTC. Protein sequence: CSVEGGTGSEQYF. The V and J genes are TRBV29-1 and TRBJ2-7, with 9 bases that match TRBD1. The V segment lost 3 bases and the J segment 6 bases; nucleotides outside the gene matches: 6. This CDR3 is built from 13 residues. CDR1 SQVTM and CDR2 ANQGSEA come from the germline V gene.

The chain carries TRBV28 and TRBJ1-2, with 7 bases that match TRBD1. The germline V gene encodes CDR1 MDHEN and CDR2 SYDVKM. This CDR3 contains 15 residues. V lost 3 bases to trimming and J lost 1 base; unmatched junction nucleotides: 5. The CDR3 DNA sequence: TGTGCCAGCAGTTTGGACGGGACAGATAACTATGGCTACACCTTC. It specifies CASSLDGTDNYGYTF.

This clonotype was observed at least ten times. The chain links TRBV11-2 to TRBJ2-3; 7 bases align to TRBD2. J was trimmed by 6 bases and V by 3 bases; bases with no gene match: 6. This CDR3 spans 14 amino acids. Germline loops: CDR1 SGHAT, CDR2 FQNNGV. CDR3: CASSFGGRSDTQYF. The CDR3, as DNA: TGTGCCAGCAGCTTCGGCGGGAGAAGCGATACGCAGTATTTT.

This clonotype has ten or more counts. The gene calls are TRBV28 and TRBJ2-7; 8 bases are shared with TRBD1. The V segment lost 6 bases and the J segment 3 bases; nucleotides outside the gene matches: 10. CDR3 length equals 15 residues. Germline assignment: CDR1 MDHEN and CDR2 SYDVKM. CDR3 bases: TGTGCCAGCAGCCTACCATCGGGACAGGACTACGAGCAGTACTTC. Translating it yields CASSLPSGQDYEQYF.